The rows below give T cell receptor beta chains drawn from one sample of a study of shared clonotypes between healthy human individuals. Using immunoSEQ multiplex PCR, the repertoire was profiled, and TCRdb retains in-frame clones only, with some absent. The sample lists 740,000 or so clones, 73% seen once, with about 1.8% in the top ten. The material sequenced was memory CD4+ T cells sorted from blood. These receptors were obtained from a young woman in good health. The CDR3 runs from the conserved cysteine through the conserved F or W. Fields, in order: V gene, clone size, D gene, J gene, CDR3 DNA, CDR3 protein. D genes are given only for firm matches. Size is omitted from some rows. Given values are once, few, many or a class for expanded clones.

V: TRBV4-1
size: -
D: -
J: TRBJ2-5
DNA: TGCGCCAGCAGCCTCCAGCCAGGGGCCCAAGAGACCCAGTACTTC
CDR3: CASSLQPGAQETQYF

V: TRBV10-1
size: -
D: -
J: TRBJ2-4
DNA: TGCGCCAGCAGTGAGTCACTAGGAGGATCCAAAAACATTCAGTACTTC
CDR3: CASSESLGGSKNIQYF

V: TRBV7-3
size: -
D: TRBD1
J: TRBJ1-2
DNA: TGTGCCAGCAGCCCTGACAGGGGGCGAGGCTACACCTTC
CDR3: CASSPDRGRGYTF

V: TRBV7-6
size: -
D: -
J: TRBJ2-3
DNA: TGTGCCAGCAGCCAAGTAAATCGGGGGGATACGCAGTATTTT
CDR3: CASSQVNRGDTQYF

V: TRBV19
size: few
D: -
J: TRBJ2-7
DNA: TGTGCCAGTAGTATTAGCGGCGCTTCCTACGAGCAGTACTTC
CDR3: CASSISGASYEQYF

V: TRBV4-2
size: -
D: -
J: TRBJ2-7
DNA: TGTGCCAGCAGCCAAGATCTGTACGAGCAGTACTTC
CDR3: CASSQDLYEQYF

V: TRBV10-3
size: -
D: -
J: TRBJ2-6
DNA: TGTGCCATCAGTGAGGGGGTAAACGGGGCCAACGTCCTGACTTTC
CDR3: CAISEGVNGANVLTF

V: TRBV7-9
size: -
D: TRBD1
J: TRBJ2-4
DNA: TGTGCCAGCAGCTTCTCCAGGGGGCAAAACATTCAGTACTTC
CDR3: CASSFSRGQNIQYF

V: TRBV5-1
size: -
D: TRBD2
J: TRBJ2-3
DNA: TGCGCCAGCAGCTTGACTAGCGGGAACTACGGGGATACGCAGTATTTT
CDR3: CASSLTSGNYGDTQYF

V: TRBV5-1
size: -
D: -
J: TRBJ2-1
DNA: TGCGCCAGCAGCCCAAGCGGCGTGGAGCAGTTCTTC
CDR3: CASSPSGVEQFF

V: TRBV9
size: -
D: -
J: TRBJ2-1
DNA: TGTGCCAGCAGCGTAGCATCTTTGGGCGGTGAGCAGTTCTTC
CDR3: CASSVASLGGEQFF

V: TRBV6-1
size: -
D: -
J: TRBJ1-2
DNA: TGTGCCAGCAGGGAGGTAGACTATGGCTACACCTTC
CDR3: CASREVDYGYTF

V: TRBV15
size: -
D: -
J: TRBJ2-5
DNA: TGTGCCACCAGCAGAGATCGCCGGGGGAAAGAGACCCAGTACTTC
CDR3: CATSRDRRGKETQYF

V: TRBV11-2
size: -
D: -
J: TRBJ2-3
DNA: TGTGCCAGCAGCCAATCCCTCGCGGGGGCCACAGATACGCAGTATTTT
CDR3: CASSQSLAGATDTQYF

V: TRBV9
size: -
D: -
J: TRBJ2-3
DNA: TGTGCCAGCAGCGTCCGGCCCCACAGGTTCGGTACAGATACGCAGTATTTT
CDR3: CASSVRPHRFGTDTQYF

V: TRBV28
size: -
D: -
J: TRBJ2-1
DNA: TGTGCCAGCAGTTTCGGGCGGTCCCGCGTCTACAATGAGCAGTTCTTC
CDR3: CASSFGRSRVYNEQFF

V: TRBV28
size: -
D: -
J: TRBJ1-4
DNA: TGTGCCAGCAGTTTATCAGGGCTGGGTGGAAAACTGTTTTTT
CDR3: CASSLSGLGGKLFF

V: TRBV11-2
size: -
D: TRBD1
J: TRBJ2-7
DNA: TGTGCCAGCAGCAAGGGACAGACCTACGAGCAGTACTTC
CDR3: CASSKGQTYEQYF

V: TRBV2
size: -
D: -
J: TRBJ2-7
DNA: TGTGCCAGCAACATGTACGAGCAGTACTTC
CDR3: CASNMYEQYF

V: TRBV29-1
size: few
D: -
J: TRBJ2-5
DNA: TGCAGCGTTGATGGACCACCCCCCCAAGAGACCCAGTACTTC
CDR3: CSVDGPPPQETQYF

V: TRBV6-1
size: -
D: -
J: TRBJ2-7
DNA: TGTGCCAGCACCAGAGCGTCCGAATACGAGCAGTACTTC
CDR3: CASTRASEYEQYF

V: TRBV6-1
size: -
D: -
J: TRBJ1-5
DNA: TGTGCCAGCAGTGAAAGGCAGGTGGGCAATCAGCCCCAGCATTTT
CDR3: CASSERQVGNQPQHF

V: TRBV6-1
size: -
D: -
J: TRBJ2-3
DNA: TGTGCCAGCAGTGCCCCGACAGAGGCAGATACGCAGTATTTT
CDR3: CASSAPTEADTQYF

V: TRBV14
size: -
D: -
J: TRBJ1-1
DNA: TGTGCCAGCAGCCAAGATCTTTCATCTGAAGCTTTCTTT
CDR3: CASSQDLSSEAFF

V: TRBV11-2
size: -
D: TRBD2
J: TRBJ2-2
DNA: TGTGCCAGCCGGGGACTAGCGGGAGGGAACACCGGGGAGCTGTTTTTT
CDR3: CASRGLAGGNTGELFF

V: TRBV7-9
size: -
D: TRBD2
J: TRBJ2-3
DNA: TGTGCCAGCAGCTTAACTAGCGTAAGGACAGATACGCAGTATTTT
CDR3: CASSLTSVRTDTQYF

V: TRBV2
size: -
D: TRBD2
J: TRBJ2-7
DNA: TGTGCCAGCAGACTAGCGGGAGGGGTAGAGCAGTACTTC
CDR3: CASRLAGGVEQYF

V: TRBV15
size: few
D: TRBD2
J: TRBJ2-1
DNA: TGTGCCACCAGCAGGGGGACTAGGAAGAATGAGCAGTTCTTC
CDR3: CATSRGTRKNEQFF

V: TRBV19
size: -
D: TRBD1
J: TRBJ2-6
DNA: TGTGCCAGTAGTTTACAGGGGAAGGCCAACGTCCTGACTTTC
CDR3: CASSLQGKANVLTF

V: TRBV29-1
size: -
D: -
J: TRBJ2-7
DNA: TGCAGCGTTGAAGCCCGAGAGGACCCCTACGAGCAGTACTTC
CDR3: CSVEAREDPYEQYF

V: TRBV14
size: once
D: -
J: TRBJ1-2
DNA: TGTGCCAGCAGCCAAGTAGATAACAGCTACACCTTC
CDR3: CASSQVDNSYTF

V: TRBV6-1
size: -
D: TRBD1
J: TRBJ1-1
DNA: TGTGCCAGCAGAGTAGACAGGGCCCGCACTGAAGCTTTCTTT
CDR3: CASRVDRARTEAFF

V: TRBV6-5
size: few
D: -
J: TRBJ1-1
DNA: TGTGCCAGCAGTTACTTTGGGGGGGCTGAAGCTTTCTTT
CDR3: CASSYFGGAEAFF

V: TRBV30
size: -
D: TRBD1
J: TRBJ2-5
DNA: TGTGCCTGGAGTCGCGGACAGGGACAGCAAGAGACCCAGTACTTC
CDR3: CAWSRGQGQQETQYF

V: TRBV27
size: -
D: -
J: TRBJ2-6
DNA: TGTGCCAGCAAGGGGGGTGACGGCAGGGTGGGGGCCAACGTCCTGACTTTC
CDR3: CASKGGDGRVGANVLTF

V: TRBV6-1
size: few
D: TRBD1
J: TRBJ1-5
DNA: TGTGCCAGCAGTGCCCGACAGGGTTATCGGAATCAGCCCCAGCATTTT
CDR3: CASSARQGYRNQPQHF

V: TRBV11-3
size: -
D: -
J: TRBJ2-1
DNA: TGTGCCAGCAGCTTAGATCAGAATGAGCAGTTCTTC
CDR3: CASSLDQNEQFF

V: TRBV5-1
size: -
D: TRBD2
J: TRBJ2-1
DNA: TGCGCCAGCGGCCTAGCGGGAAGCAATGAGCAGTTCTTC
CDR3: CASGLAGSNEQFF

V: TRBV19
size: -
D: TRBD1
J: TRBJ1-5
DNA: TGTGCCAGTAGTACAGGACAGGGGTATCAGCCCCAGCATTTT
CDR3: CASSTGQGYQPQHF

V: TRBV7-9
size: -
D: -
J: TRBJ1-2
DNA: TGTGCCAGCAGCTACTGGGGTAGAGGGGGTGGAGATGATGGCTACACCTTC
CDR3: CASSYWGRGGGDDGYTF

V: TRBV5-4
size: -
D: TRBD1
J: TRBJ1-1
DNA: TGTGCCAGCAGCTCTACAGGGGGCAAAGACACTGAAGCTTTCTTT
CDR3: CASSSTGGKDTEAFF